What follows are 9 T cell receptor beta chains derived from one specimen sequenced in a study of shared clonotypes between healthy human individuals. This table comes from immunoSEQ multiplex PCR, and its TCRdb copy is limited to in-frame clones, with some not included. The sample consists of approximately 1.5 million clones, around 98.5% of them appearing once. Sequencing was performed on naive CD4+ T cells sorted from blood. Subset reported: CD45RA+ positively selected. Every receptor here comes from a young man in good health.

The J gene is TRBJ2-2, the V gene TRBV5-1, with no clear D. Germline-derived CDR1 and CDR2 are SGHRS and YFSETQ. With 2 bases removed from V and 5 bases from J, the gap between germline ends came to 13 bases. The CDR3 contains 15 residues. For the CDR3, the DNA is TGCGCCAGCAGCTTTGGCCAGGTCGGTACCGGGGAGCTGTTTTTT. This codes for CASSFGQVGTGELFF.

The chain combines TRBV5-3 with TRBJ1-1; D not certain. TRBV5-3 is noted as an ORF with a role that remains uncertain. Trimming left V 4 bases short and J 4 bases short, with 20 bases between. CDR3 length: 16 residues. The CDR3 loop is CARSQLPYIEVTEAFF. CDR3 sequence (DNA): TGTGCCAGAAGCCAATTACCATACATCGAGGTCACTGAAGCTTTCTTT.

The genes are TRBV5-1 and TRBJ2-7; TRBD2 agrees at 11 bases. The V gene end was trimmed by 7 bases and the J gene end by 2 bases; junction bases not matched to a gene: 5. Germline CDR1 and CDR2: SGHRS and YFSETQ. CDR3 length: 14 residues. In nucleotides, the CDR3 is TGCGCCAGCCGCCTAGCGGGGGGAGCCTACGAGCAGTACTTC. Translation: CASRLAGGAYEQYF.

As concerns this clone: Other DNA variants within this sample encode the same CDR3. This chain uses TRBV9 with TRBJ2-7; 10 bases are shared with TRBD1. Germline V gives CDR1 SGDLS, CDR2 YYNGEE. V was clipped by 2 bases and J by 3 bases; unmatched bases: 2. This CDR3 region has 14 residues. CDR3 sequence (DNA): TGTGCCAGCAGCGTGGGACAGGGGATCTACGAGCAGTACTTC. Encoded protein: CASSVGQGIYEQYF.

The V call is TRBV4-2, the J call TRBJ2-3, with 7 bases aligning to TRBD2. J was trimmed by 0 bases and V by 0 bases; bases with no gene match: 9. CDR1 is LGHNA and CDR2 is YNFKEQ in the germline V gene. The CDR3 spans 18 residues. The CDR3 protein is CASSQDQGLTTSTDTQYF. In DNA form, the CDR3 reads TGTGCCAGCAGCCAAGATCAGGGACTAACTACTAGCACAGATACGCAGTATTTT.

This chain connects TRBV6-5 to TRBJ2-7, with 7 nucleotides matching TRBD1. CDR3 length equals 14 residues. V gave up 2 bases and J gave up 0 bases; unmatched junction bases: 1. CDR1 is MNHEY and CDR2 is SVGAGI in the germline V gene. CDR3 residues: CASSYGDSSYEQYF. In nucleotides, the CDR3 is TGTGCCAGCAGTTACGGGGACAGCTCCTACGAGCAGTACTTC.

The gene calls are TRBV6-1 and TRBJ1-2; D is ambiguous. The germline gives CDR1 MNHNS, CDR2 SASEGT. Between the trimmed V and J ends, which lost 1 base and 2 bases, there was a span of 5 bases. The CDR3 is 13 amino acids. Here the CDR3 reads CASSEEVNYGYTF. CDR3 in DNA: TGTGCCAGCAGTGAAGAGGTAAACTATGGCTACACCTTC.

The rearrangement links TRBV5-4 to TRBJ2-7; D is possibly TRBD2 (5 bases). This CDR3 region has 15 residues. CDR1 is SGHNT, CDR2 YYREEE, per germline (reference sequence). With 1 base removed from V and 5 bases from J, the gap between germline ends came to 16 bases. The CDR3 region has the DNA TGTGCCAGCAGCTTGAGTCGCGGGTCGTCCCACGAGCAGTACTTC. This sequence encodes CASSLSRGSSHEQYF.

J is TRBJ2-1 and V is TRBV5-1, with D perhaps TRBD2 (5 bases). The CDR3 sequence is 16 residues long. Germline loops: CDR1 SGHRS, CDR2 YFSETQ. V gave up 4 bases and J gave up 0 bases, with 14 bases separating them. CDR3 DNA sequence: TGCGCCAGCAGCGCCCTGACTGGGAGCTCCTACAATGAGCAGTTCTTC. It yields the protein CASSALTGSSYNEQFF. Filled out from reference TRBV5-1 and TRBJ2-1, the complete variable domain reads KAGVTQTPRYLIKTRGQQVTLSCSPISGHRSVSWYQQTPGQGLQFLFEYFSETQRNKGNFPGRFSGRQFSNSRSEMNVSTLELGDSALYLCASSALTGSSYNEQFFGPGTRLTVL.